This T cell receptor (beta chain) was captured by sequencing in a study of blood T cell repertoires in COVID-19. Original analysis: Reference gene primers were amplified, and this amplification served to estimate nucleated cell counts. Sequencing used immunoSEQ multiplex PCR; TCRdb keeps in-frame clones, though not all of them. The V and J calls and clone size were taken over from that table, and D and trimming were inferred from the DNA. This table holds roughly 140,000 clones, roughly 90% found once. The source material was peripheral blood. This TCR was sampled from a man aged 50-60 years with active or convalescent COVID-19.

The chain's CDR3 is CASSALRVNYGYTF. The CDR3 region has the DNA TGTGCCAGCAGTGCCCTGAGGGTTAACTATGGCTACACCTTC. The chain employs TRBV6-4 and TRBJ1-2; no definite D call. Germline-derived CDR1 and CDR2 are MRHNA and SNTAGT. The CDR3 loop spans 14 amino acids. Trimming stripped 4 bases from V and 1 base from J, with 10 bases between.